Below, 11 T cell receptor beta chains from the same sample are listed, as sequenced in a study of OX40 agonist ivuxolimab in advanced cancers. Profiled with immunoSEQ multiplex PCR; TCRdb holds only in-frame clones, not every one. This table has about 72,000 clones, just over 85% appearing once. The sample in question was CD4+ or CD8+ T cells sorted from blood, obtained in a trial of the OX40 agonist ivuxolimab. Source of these receptors: an adult with an advanced solid tumor such as melanoma, head and neck, liver or kidney cancer.

This chain uses TRBV19 with TRBJ1-2; perhaps TRBD1 as D (6 bases). The germline V and J ends were trimmed by 5 bases and 9 bases, with 19 bases remaining between them. Germline V gene data show CDR1 as LNHDA and CDR2 as SQIVND (reference sequence). This CDR3 has 14 amino acids. The CDR3 DNA reads as TGTGCCAGTAGTCCGGGATTGACAGGCGGTAGCTACACCTTC. This gives the protein CASSPGLTGGSYTF.

The genes are TRBV27 and TRBJ2-7, with D possibly being TRBD2 (6 bases). Trimming left V 0 bases short and J 3 bases short, with 21 bases between. Germline V gene data show CDR1 as MNHEY and CDR2 as SMNVEV (reference sequence). The CDR3 covers 18 residues. CDR3 loop: CASSLSAGGTQHFYEQYF. CDR3 nucleotides: TGTGCCAGCAGTTTATCGGCCGGCGGGACTCAGCACTTCTACGAGCAGTACTTC.

The rearrangement links TRBV4-2 to TRBJ2-7, with D tentatively TRBD2 (5 bases). Per the germline V gene, CDR1 is LGHNA and CDR2 is YNFKEQ. V dropped 1 base and J dropped 3 bases, with 13 bases sitting between them. This CDR3 comprises 15 residues. The CDR3 loop is CASSQATTYDYEQYF. The CDR3 bases are TGTGCCAGCAGCCAAGCGACTACTTACGACTACGAGCAGTACTTC.

The CDR3 sequence: CANRLQKSTDTQYF. The CDR3 DNA sequence: TGTGCCAATAGATTACAGAAGAGCACAGATACGCAGTATTTT. The chain recombines TRBV6-1 with TRBJ2-3, with D unresolved. The CDR3 has 14 residues. V lost 10 bases and J lost 0, with 14 bases in between. From germline, CDR1 is MNHNS and CDR2 SASEGT.

The chain couples TRBV6-5 to TRBJ2-7, with D possibly being TRBD1 or TRBD2 (5 bases each). Trimming shortened V by 4 bases and J by 6 bases, and 10 bases separated the two germline ends. Germline V CDR1 and CDR2: MNHEY, SVGAGI. The CDR3 runs 12 residues. The CDR3 spells CASSSPGGEQYF. The DNA of the CDR3 is TGTGCCAGCAGTTCCCCTGGGGGCGAGCAGTACTTC.

CDR3 protein: CAWSVQMGRGAGGELFF. The CDR3 DNA is TGTGCCTGGAGTGTACAGATGGGAAGGGGCGCGGGCGGGGAGCTGTTTTTT. The chain couples TRBV30 to TRBJ2-2; D assignment may be TRBD1 or TRBD2 (5 bases each). V gave up 0 bases and J gave up 7 bases, with 21 bases separating them. Germline assignment: CDR1 GTSNPN and CDR2 SVGIG (reference sequence). CDR3 length: 17 residues.

This clone was counted between two and nine times. The chain has TRBV28 and TRBJ2-6; D tentatively fits TRBD1 or TRBD2 (5 bases each). The length of the CDR3 is 17 residues. Trimming took 0 bases from V and 0 from J, leaving 9 bases between them. Germline assignment: CDR1 MDHEN and CDR2 SYDVKM. The CDR3 is CASSLWGRSSGANVLTF. Here the CDR3 DNA reads TGTGCCAGCAGTTTATGGGGACGGAGCTCTGGGGCCAACGTCCTGACTTTC. Supplemented by reference TRBV28 and TRBJ2-6, the full variable domain reads DVKVTQSSRYLVKRTGEKVFLECVQDMDHENMFWYRQDPGLGLRLIYFSYDVKMKEKGDIPEGYSVSREKKERFSLILESASTNQTSMYLCASSLWGRSSGANVLTFGAGSRLTVL.

The rearrangement uses TRBV5-6 and TRBJ1-6; D possibly corresponds to TRBD1 (5 bases). This CDR3 contains 17 residues. Germline CDR1 and CDR2: SGHDT and YYEEEE. V was shortened by 2 bases and J by 9 bases, with 21 bases between the two germline ends. CDR3 coding DNA: TGTGCCAGCAGCTTAGGCTGGGGGAGGTCCCCTAGTTCACCCCTCCACTTT. The encoded protein is CASSLGWGRSPSSPLHF.

This clone has a single count. The V gene is TRBV6-6, the J gene TRBJ2-7; D remains ambiguous. This CDR3 is 8 amino acids long. V was cut by 8 bases and J by 4 bases, with 0 bases left in between. Germline CDR1 reads MNHNY; CDR2 reads SVGAGI (reference sequence). The CDR3 DNA is TGTGCCAGCTACGAGCAGTACTTC. This encodes CASYEQYF.

This chain connects TRBV29-1 to TRBJ2-5; D is perhaps TRBD1 or TRBD2 (5 bases each). Per the germline V gene, CDR1 is SQVTM and CDR2 is ANQGSEA. Trimming cost V 7 bases and J 2 bases, with 11 bases left between them. The CDR3 is 12 residues long. The CDR3 sequence: CSGGRQQETQYF. In DNA form, the CDR3 reads TGCAGCGGGGGGAGACAGCAAGAGACCCAGTACTTC. The whole variable domain, remainder taken from reference TRBV29-1 and TRBJ2-5, is SAVISQKPSRDICQRGTSLTIQCQVDSQVTMMFWYRQQPGQSLTLIATANQGSEATYESGFVIDKFPISRPNLTFSTLTVSNMSPEDSSIYLCSGGRQQETQYFGPGTRLLVL.

The chain is built from TRBV7-2 and TRBJ2-4, with 8 positions matching TRBD1. This CDR3 region has 15 residues. Germline V gene data show CDR1 as SGHTA and CDR2 as FQGNSA. J gave up 2 bases and V 5 bases, and 5 bases lay outside the gene matches. CDR3 sequence: CASSPWTGTKNIQYF. In DNA, the CDR3 is TGTGCCAGCAGCCCCTGGACAGGGACCAAAAACATTCAGTACTTC.